Here is one T cell receptor (beta chain) with its context. The data were taken from a study of blood T cell repertoires in COVID-19. Study information: The United States, Italy and Spain provided the acute and convalescent COVID-19 samples.

The CDR3 length is 15 residues. With 7 bases clipped from V and 10 bases from J, the junction kept 18 bases outside the gene matches. Germline V gives CDR1 LNHDA, CDR2 SQIVND (reference sequence). In the study's own analysis: Amplification of reference gene primers was used by the study to estimate nucleated cell counts. Generated by immunoSEQ multiplex PCR, the TCRdb table keeps only in-frame clones and is missing some. D and trimming were read from the DNA, whereas the V and J calls and clone size are those reported in that table. The table lists more than 75,000 clones, almost 85% of them singletons.

This TCR came from a man in his sixties with acute or convalescent COVID-19. The sequenced sample consisted of peripheral blood. This rearrangement joins TRBV19 to TRBJ1-2, with 7 nucleotides matching TRBD1. The CDR3 loop reads CASTGSGSRGSDYTF. CDR3 in DNA: TGTGCCAGTACTGGGTCGGGGTCCAGGGGGTCGGACTACACCTTC.